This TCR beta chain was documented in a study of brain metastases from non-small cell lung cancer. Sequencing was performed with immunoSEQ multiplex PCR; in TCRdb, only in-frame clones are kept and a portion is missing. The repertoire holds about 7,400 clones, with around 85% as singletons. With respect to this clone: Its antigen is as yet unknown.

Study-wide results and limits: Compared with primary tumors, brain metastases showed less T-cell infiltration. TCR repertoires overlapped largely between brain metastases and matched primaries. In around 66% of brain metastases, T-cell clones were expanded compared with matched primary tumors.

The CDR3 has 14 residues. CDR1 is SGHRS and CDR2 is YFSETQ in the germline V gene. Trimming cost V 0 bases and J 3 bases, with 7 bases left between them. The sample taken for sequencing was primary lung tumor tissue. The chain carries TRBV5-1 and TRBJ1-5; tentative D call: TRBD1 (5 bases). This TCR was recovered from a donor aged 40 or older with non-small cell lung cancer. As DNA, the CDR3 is TGCGCCAGCAGCTTGGGACAGAACAATCAGCCCCAGCATTTT. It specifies CASSLGQNNQPQHF.